Each of the 5 T cell receptor beta chains below was sequenced from the same sample in a study of cytomegalovirus exposure and HLA in healthy donors. The PCR contained 60 Vbeta and 13 Jbeta primers. Assay: immunoSEQ multiplex PCR; the TCRdb copy retains only in-frame clones and omits some. The repertoire includes more than 95,000 clones, over 15% of them detected once, and around 2.6% sits in the top ten. Source material: PBMCs. The receptor set was obtained from a female donor in good health and CMV-seropositive.

The chain uses TRBV5-1 and TRBJ2-5, with TRBD1 matching over 8 bases. Germline-derived CDR1 and CDR2 are SGHRS and YFSETQ. The CDR3 runs to 16 residues. Trimming removed 3 bases from V and 1 base from J; junction bases left unmatched: 8. CDR3 in amino acids: CASSSYDRGFQETQYF. The CDR3 region has the DNA TGCGCCAGCAGCTCTTACGACAGGGGCTTCCAAGAGACCCAGTACTTC.

The chain links TRBV27 to TRBJ1-2, with a possible D match to TRBD1 (6 bases). The germline V gene has CDR1 MNHEY and CDR2 SMNVEV (reference sequence). The length of the CDR3 is 15 residues. The V and J ends lost 3 bases and 6 bases respectively, with 17 bases between them. The CDR3 loop is CASSFSQGHLDGYTF. CDR3 DNA sequence: TGTGCCAGCAGTTTCTCCCAGGGGCATTTAGATGGCTACACCTTC.

This clone turned up a few times. J is TRBJ1-1 and V is TRBV2; D ambiguous. Germline V lookup: CDR1 SNHLY, CDR2 FYNNEI. V was shortened by 3 bases and J by 8 bases, with 13 bases between the two germline ends. This CDR3 region has 13 residues. The CDR3 loop is CASSDSSSNEAFF. CDR3 coding DNA: TGTGCCAGCAGTGACAGCTCTAGCAACGAAGCTTTCTTT.

This clone was seen only a few times. The rearrangement uses TRBV9 and TRBJ2-3; D is ambiguous. Per the germline V gene, CDR1 is SGDLS and CDR2 is YYNGEE. The germline V and J ends were trimmed by 0 bases and 2 bases, with 10 bases remaining between them. CDR3 length: 15 residues. CDR3 nucleotide sequence: TGTGCCAGCAGCGTAGCCCCGTCTATCACAGATACGCAGTATTTT. Protein product: CASSVAPSITDTQYF.

The chain uses TRBV15 and TRBJ2-5; D unresolved. Between the trimmed V and J ends, which lost 1 base and 5 bases, there was a span of 8 bases. CDR3 length: 13 residues. Germline V gene sequence: CDR1 LNHNV, CDR2 YYDKDF (reference sequence). The CDR3 DNA follows: TGTGCCACCAGCAGAGCCGCTAGGGAGACCCAGTACTTC. This translates into CATSRAARETQYF.